The 20 T cell receptor beta chains reported below all come from one sample, sequenced in a study of cytomegalovirus exposure and HLA in healthy donors (dated by TCRdb to about 2017). Library prep was done by the immunoSEQ multiplex PCR assay. For the multiplex PCR, a mixture combining 60 forward primers for TCR Vbeta segments and 13 reverse primers for TCR Jbeta segments was used. Entries here come from immuneACCESS through TCRdb and include only in-frame sequences with V and J called. Some clones fail to appear in such tables; in the studies checked, an unresolved V gene covers under half of the shortfall, and the cause of the remainder is unknown. The sample table lists about 98,000 clones, less than 70% of them with a count of one. The ten biggest clones cover 1.2% of the sample. Sequencing was carried out using PBMCs. Every receptor here comes from a female donor in good health and CMV-seronegative.

The chain employs TRBV7-2 and TRBJ2-5, with a weak D call TRBD1 (5 bases). Germline CDR1 SGHTA, CDR2 FQGNSA. The CDR3 length is 15 residues. V lost 4 bases and J lost 5, with 17 bases in between. In DNA, the CDR3 is TGTGCCAGCAGCTCCCCTTTGACAAGGGGTGAGACCCAGTACTTC. Translating gives CASSSPLTRGETQYF.

The chain uses TRBV25-1 and TRBJ1-1; unclear D gene. Germline loops: CDR1 MGHDK, CDR2 SYGVNS. V shed 5 bases and J shed 2 bases, with 15 bases lying between them. This CDR3 is built from 15 residues. CDR3 DNA sequence: TGTGCCAGCAGTCCCCAAGGGCGGGGAAACACTGAAGCTTTCTTT. It encodes CASSPQGRGNTEAFF.

The CDR3 reads CASSPGGLARQPQHF. In nucleotides, the CDR3 is TGTGCCAGCAGTCCCGGAGGGTTAGCAAGGCAGCCCCAGCATTTT. The genes are TRBV6-5 and TRBJ1-5; no clear D. The V and J ends lost 5 bases and 7 bases respectively, with 18 bases between them. This CDR3 is built from 15 residues. Germline V gene sequence: CDR1 MNHEY, CDR2 SVGAGI.

This chain connects TRBV5-1 to TRBJ1-5; the D is unclear. The germline V gene encodes CDR1 SGHRS and CDR2 YFSETQ. CDR3 size: 13 residues. Trimming removed 0 bases at V and 7 bases at J, with 8 bases between. In DNA form, the CDR3 reads TGCGCCAGCAGCTTGGCCGGGGAGCAGCCCCAGCATTTT. Translation: CASSLAGEQPQHF.

The V and J genes are TRBV7-8 and TRBJ1-5, with 7 bases identical to TRBD1. Per germline, CDR1 SGHVS and CDR2 FQNEAQ. This CDR3 is built from 16 residues. The ends lost 1 base at V and 4 bases at J; junction bases unmatched: 7. This chain's CDR3 is CASSLVAGGSNQPQHF. CDR3 bases: TGTGCCAGCAGCTTAGTTGCAGGGGGGTCTAATCAGCCCCAGCATTTT.

This clone was detected a few times. The V gene is TRBV18, the J gene TRBJ2-1; TRBD2 matches 8 bases. J lost 10 bases, V lost 5 bases, and 4 bases had no gene match. Per germline, CDR1 KGHSH and CDR2 LQKENI. The CDR3 contains 12 residues. The CDR3 loop reads CASSDSGTEQFF. The DNA for the CDR3 is TGTGCCAGCTCAGATAGCGGGACGGAGCAGTTCTTC.

This rearrangement joins TRBV5-1 to TRBJ2-2; TRBD1 matches 10 bases. CDR1 and CDR2 from the germline V gene are SGHRS and YFSETQ. The CDR3 has 16 residues. The junction had 9 bases not matched to a gene; V was cut back by 4 bases and J by 6 bases. The CDR3 loop is CASSPRTGGNSGELFF. The CDR3 coding sequence is TGCGCCAGCAGCCCCCGGACAGGGGGGAATTCCGGGGAGCTGTTTTTT.

The table lists this clone with a count of one. The chain uses TRBV4-1 and TRBJ1-2; D unclear. CDR1 and CDR2 from the germline V gene are MGHRA and YSYEKL. Trimming removed 2 bases from V and 8 bases from J, with 18 bases in between. This CDR3 region has 15 residues. The CDR3 sequence is CASSQLPSQRGGYTF. As DNA, the CDR3 is TGCGCCAGCAGCCAACTACCCTCCCAAAGAGGGGGCTACACCTTC.

V and J are TRBV4-2 and TRBJ2-7, with 9 nucleotides matching TRBD2. Unmatched junction bases numbered 8, after V lost 4 bases and J lost 4 bases. Per germline, CDR1 LGHNA and CDR2 YNFKEQ. CDR3 size: 15 residues. This CDR3 is CASSLSLAGMYEQYF. In DNA form, the CDR3 reads TGTGCCAGCAGCCTTAGCCTAGCGGGGATGTACGAGCAGTACTTC.

The gene calls are TRBV4-3 and TRBJ2-2, with 9 bases fitting TRBD1. Germline CDR1 and CDR2: LGHNA and YSLEER. The CDR3 consists of 16 residues. The trim removed 4 bases at V and 4 bases at J, leaving 7 bases unmatched. The CDR3 coding sequence is TGCGCCAGCAGCCGACAACAGGGGGCCGTCACCGGGGAGCTGTTTTTT. This translates into CASSRQQGAVTGELFF.

In this sample, this clone turned up many times. The V call is TRBV6-1, the J call TRBJ2-1; 7 positions match TRBD2. The CDR3 contains 15 residues. V dropped 8 bases and J dropped 1; count of bases not matched to a gene: 8. Germline CDR1 is MNHNS and CDR2 is SASEGT. CDR3 DNA: TGTGCCAGCCAGGCGGGAGCCGGGTCCTACAATGAGCAGTTCTTC. It codes for CASQAGAGSYNEQFF.

The V gene is TRBV5-4, the J gene TRBJ2-5; no reliable D call. TRBJ2-7 explains the end of the DNA better; the J call may be wrong. The CDR3 contains 14 residues. The V gene's germline CDR1 is SGHNT and CDR2 YYREEE (reference sequence). The CDR3, as DNA: TGTGCCAGCAGCTTGGGGCAGGCCTCAGGCGAGCAGTACTTC. This codes for CASSLGQASGEQYF.

J is TRBJ2-7 and V is TRBV7-9, with 7 bases aligning to TRBD2. In germline, CDR1 is SEHNR, CDR2 FQNEAQ (reference sequence). Trimming cost V 8 bases and J 1 base; bases outside gene matches: 11. This CDR3 has 15 residues. DNA of the CDR3: TGTGCCAGCGGTGTTTGGGAGGGCATTTCCTACGAGCAGTACTTC. Amino acid sequence: CASGVWEGISYEQYF.

V usage is TRBV18 and J usage is TRBJ1-2; possibly TRBD1 for D (5 bases). This CDR3 has 15 amino acids. The germline V gene has CDR1 KGHSH and CDR2 LQKENI. V was pared by 6 bases and J by 5 bases, with 19 bases between. Here the CDR3 DNA reads TGTGCCAGCTCCCACGCGGAAGGAGGGGCTTATGGCTACACCTTC. Amino acids: CASSHAEGGAYGYTF.

This clone was detected a few times. This rearrangement joins TRBV10-1 to TRBJ1-1; TRBD1 matches at 8 bases. Trimming at V came to 0 bases and at J to 5 bases, leaving 2 bases not matched to a gene. CDR1 WNHNN and CDR2 SYGVQD come from the germline V gene (reference sequence). The CDR3 runs 14 residues. CDR3 in amino acids: CASSESDRGTEAFF. The CDR3 DNA is TGCGCCAGCAGTGAGTCCGACAGGGGAACTGAAGCTTTCTTT.

The chain employs TRBV27 and TRBJ1-1, with 7 nucleotides matching TRBD1. The CDR3 has 13 residues. V gave up 1 base and J gave up 7 bases; unmatched junction bases: 3. Per germline, CDR1 MNHEY and CDR2 SMNVEV (reference sequence). The CDR3 nucleotides are TGTGCCAGCAGTTTATACGGACAGGTTGAAGCTTTCTTT. Protein sequence: CASSLYGQVEAFF.

This clone was counted a few times. This rearrangement joins TRBV12-2 to TRBJ2-7; TRBD1 reflects the table's D call only, with no check against the DNA. TRBV12-2 is given as a pseudogene. The CDR3 extends over 14 amino acids. The CDR3 is CASRLAGQSYEQYF. CDR3 nucleotide sequence: TGTGCAAGTCGCTTAGCGGGACAATCCTACGAGCAGTACTTC.

V is TRBV19 and J is TRBJ1-3, with no clear D. The V gene's germline CDR1 is LNHDA and CDR2 SQIVND (reference sequence). The CDR3 is 14 residues long. Between the trimmed V and J ends, which lost 7 bases and 0 bases, there was a span of 10 bases. CDR3 amino acids: CASTRSNSGNTIYF. The DNA for the CDR3 is TGTGCCAGTACTCGCAGTAACTCTGGAAACACCATATATTTT.

This clone was counted a single time. This chain's CDR3 is CASSLGDRGRAYGYTF. In DNA form, the CDR3 reads TGTGCCAGCAGCTTGGGGGACAGGGGGAGGGCCTATGGCTACACCTTC. This chain uses TRBV5-4 with TRBJ1-2, with 11 bases fitting TRBD1. V gave up 0 bases and J gave up 4 bases; unmatched junction bases: 5. CDR3 size: 16 residues. Looked up from germline, CDR1 is SGHNT and CDR2 is YYREEE (reference sequence).

In its sample, this clone was seen once. This chain uses TRBV2 with TRBJ2-1; 7 bases map to TRBD1. Per germline, CDR1 SNHLY and CDR2 FYNNEI. V lost 11 bases and J lost 7; bases outside the gene matches: 11. CDR3 length: 13 amino acids. The CDR3 loop is CAGLRRGRNEQFF. The CDR3 nucleotides read TGTGCCGGCCTGAGAAGGGGGCGTAATGAGCAGTTCTTC.